The 32 T cell receptor beta chains listed next were all sequenced from one sample in a study of PD-L1 blockade in urothelial cancer. Profiling relied on immunoSEQ multiplex PCR, and the TCRdb table lists in-frame clones only, not all of them. The sample holds about 72,000 clones, roughly 86% seen once. Time point denoted: pretreatment peripheral blood. Specimen: PBMCs, collected around atezolizumab (anti-PD-L1) treatment. Receptors originate from a man aged 55 to 69 with urothelial cancer.

This clone came up once. V gene TRBV11-3 combines with J gene TRBJ2-3; TRBD1 might be the D (5 bases). The V end lost 0 bases, the J end lost 2 bases, and 6 bases lay between the germline ends. Germline V gene lookup returns CDR1 SGHNT and CDR2 YENEEA. The CDR3 is 14 residues long. The CDR3 DNA follows: TGTGCCAGCAGCTTAGAGGGGCCCACAGATACGCAGTATTTT. It yields the protein CASSLEGPTDTQYF. Supplemented by reference TRBV11-3 and TRBJ2-3, the full variable domain reads EAGVVQSPRYKIIEKKQPVAFWCNPISGHNTLYWYLQNLGQGPELLIRYENEEAVDDSQLPKDRFSAERLKGVDSTLKIQPAELGDSAVYLCASSLEGPTDTQYFGPGTRLTVL.

The chain has TRBV7-8 and TRBJ1-5; 7 nucleotides align to TRBD1. CDR1 and CDR2 (germline): SGHVS, FQNEAQ. There are 14 residues in the CDR3. The V and J ends lost 1 base and 7 bases, in that order; junction bases with no gene match: 4. The CDR3 protein is CASSLETGSQPQHF. Here the CDR3 DNA reads TGTGCCAGCAGCTTAGAGACAGGGTCCCAGCCCCAGCATTTT.

This clone has more than one count but fewer than ten. This chain links TRBV19 with TRBJ1-6; possible D gene TRBD1, 5 bases. V was pared by 10 bases and J by 1 base, with 20 bases between. Germline values: CDR1 LNHDA, CDR2 SQIVND (reference sequence). CDR3 size: 17 residues. This CDR3 is CATPAGLRGSYNSPLHF. The CDR3 bases are TGTGCCACCCCAGCGGGGTTGAGGGGTTCCTATAATTCACCCCTCCACTTT. The full variable domain, completed using reference TRBV19 and TRBJ1-6, is DGGITQSPKYLFRKEGQNVTLSCEQNLNHDAMYWYRQDPGQGLRLIYYSQIVNDFQKGDIAEGYSVSREKKESFPLTVTSAQKNPTAFYLCATPAGLRGSYNSPLHFGNGTRLTVT.

The rearrangement uses TRBV25-1 and TRBJ2-5; TRBD2 matches at 13 bases. The CDR3 is 15 amino acids. Per germline, CDR1 MGHDK and CDR2 SYGVNS. J lost 4 bases, V lost 5 bases, and 4 bases had no gene match. This CDR3 reads CASSRTSGGGETQYF. The DNA for the CDR3 is TGTGCCAGCAGTAGAACTAGCGGGGGGGGAGAGACCCAGTACTTC.

This clone occurred a few times. The genes are TRBV4-1 and TRBJ2-5; 13 bases fit TRBD2. The CDR3 contains 16 residues. V was clipped by 5 bases and J by 1 base; unmatched bases: 4. The germline gives CDR1 MGHRA, CDR2 YSYEKL. In nucleotides, the CDR3 is TGCGCCAGCAGCACTGGACTAGCGGGAGCCCAAGAGACCCAGTACTTC. It yields the protein CASSTGLAGAQETQYF.

The sample holds one count of this clone. V gene TRBV19 combines with J gene TRBJ2-2, with 13 nucleotides matching TRBD2. J gave up 6 bases and V 3 bases, and 1 base lay outside the gene matches. The CDR3 extends over 15 amino acids. CDR1 LNHDA and CDR2 SQIVND come from the germline V gene (reference sequence). CDR3: CASSMGLAGSGELFF. DNA of the CDR3: TGTGCCAGTAGTATGGGACTAGCGGGGTCCGGGGAGCTGTTTTTT.

The J gene is TRBJ2-3, the V gene TRBV11-1, with no clear D. V was cut by 0 bases and J by 2 bases, with 6 bases left in between. The CDR3 has 14 amino acids. Looked up from germline, CDR1 is SGHAT and CDR2 is FQDESV (reference sequence). The CDR3: CASSLAQPTDTQYF. CDR3 DNA sequence: TGTGCCAGCAGCTTAGCACAACCCACAGATACGCAGTATTTT.

This clone was detected only a few times. CDR3 region: CASSSYRGSSEKLFF. CDR3 sequence (DNA): TGTGCCAGCAGCTCCTACAGGGGTAGCAGTGAAAAACTGTTTTTT. This chain links TRBV7-9 with TRBJ1-4, with 7 bases lining up with TRBD1. Germline CDR1 is SEHNR and CDR2 is FQNEAQ (reference sequence). Trimming took 4 bases from V and 7 from J; bases not matched to a gene: 9. The CDR3 extends over 15 amino acids. The full variable domain, completed using reference TRBV7-9 and TRBJ1-4, is DTGVSQNPRHKITKRGQNVTFRCDPISEHNRLYWYRQTLGQGPEFLTYFQNEAQLEKSRLLSDRFSAERPKGSFSTLEIQRTEQGDSAMYLCASSSYRGSSEKLFFGSGTQLSVL.

The chain carries TRBV5-6 and TRBJ2-7; TRBD1 aligns across 9 bases. Unmatched junction bases numbered 11, after V lost 3 bases and J lost 4 bases. The CDR3 contains 16 residues. The V gene's germline CDR1 is SGHDT and CDR2 YYEEEE. CDR3 sequence reads: CASSSSGTGTFYEQYF. The CDR3 DNA is TGTGCCAGCAGCTCTTCCGGGACAGGGACTTTTTACGAGCAGTACTTC.

The chain is built from TRBV29-1 and TRBJ2-3; 7 bases line up with TRBD2. Losses at the gene ends were 7 bases for V and 1 base for J; bases not matched to a gene: 8. Germline V gene lookup returns CDR1 SQVTM and CDR2 ANQGSEA. CDR3 length: 14 residues. The CDR3 bases are TGCAGCGCCAAAGAGGCGGGGGGCACAGATACGCAGTATTTT. Translated: CSAKEAGGTDTQYF.

In this sample, this clone turned up a few times. The V and J genes are TRBV6-4 and TRBJ1-5, with 12 bases fitting TRBD1. The germline V gene has CDR1 MRHNA and CDR2 SNTAGT. This CDR3 spans 20 amino acids. V trimming: 5 bases; J trimming: 0 bases; junction bases outside the gene matches: 14. The CDR3 DNA is TGTGCCAGCAGTCCTAATCCCGTTGGGACAGGGGGCTATAGCAATCAGCCCCAGCATTTT. Translating it yields CASSPNPVGTGGYSNQPQHF.

V and J are TRBV7-9 and TRBJ1-5; TRBD1 matches 7 bases. The CDR3 consists of 16 residues. V shed 4 bases and J 3 bases; nucleotides not matched to a gene: 9. The V gene's germline CDR1 is SEHNR and CDR2 FQNEAQ (reference sequence). The CDR3 nucleotides read TGTGCCAGCAGCTCCACCTCGGGACAGTACAATCAGCCCCAGCATTTT. It translates to CASSSTSGQYNQPQHF.

This clone has only one observation. The rearrangement joins TRBV7-9 to TRBJ2-5; D gene ambiguous. Trimming removed 1 base at V and 5 bases at J, with 11 bases between. CDR3 length: 14 residues. CDR1 and CDR2 (germline): SEHNR, FQNEAQ (reference sequence). The CDR3: CASSLVGQWETQYF. In DNA form, the CDR3 reads TGTGCCAGCAGCTTAGTTGGCCAATGGGAGACCCAGTACTTC.

The chain is built from TRBV7-3 and TRBJ2-7; TRBD2 matches 7 bases. V trimming: 1 base; J trimming: 3 bases; junction bases outside the gene matches: 6. The CDR3 covers 15 residues. Germline V lookup: CDR1 SGHTA, CDR2 FQGTGA. Here the CDR3 reads CASSLSAGVGYEQYF. For the CDR3, the DNA is TGTGCCAGCAGCTTAAGCGCGGGGGTCGGCTACGAGCAGTACTTC.

The CDR3 is CASSSTATNEKLFF. CDR3 in DNA: TGTGCCAGTAGCTCGACAGCAACTAATGAAAAACTGTTTTTT. This chain connects TRBV19 to TRBJ1-4, with D possibly TRBD1 on 5 matching bases. Trimming took off 6 bases at V and 0 bases at J, with 8 bases between the two ends. CDR1 LNHDA and CDR2 SQIVND come from the germline V gene (reference sequence). The CDR3 extends over 14 amino acids.

The V call is TRBV7-2, the J call TRBJ2-7, with 7 bases that match TRBD2. V shed 5 bases and J 4 bases; nucleotides not matched to a gene: 5. This CDR3 comprises 13 residues. The germline CDR1 and CDR2 sequences are SGHTA and FQGNSA. The CDR3 loop reads CASSPMGGYEQYF. The CDR3 coding sequence is TGTGCCAGCAGCCCAATGGGGGGGTACGAGCAGTACTTC.

The chain is built from TRBV5-1 and TRBJ1-2; D not resolved. Germline CDR1 SGHRS, CDR2 YFSETQ. The CDR3 extends over 15 amino acids. With 3 bases removed from V and 3 bases from J, the gap between germline ends came to 15 bases. The CDR3 sequence: CASSSGRADHYGYTF. Here the CDR3 DNA reads TGCGCCAGCAGCTCTGGGCGGGCGGACCACTATGGCTACACCTTC.

The chain recombines TRBV9 with TRBJ2-2, with D unclear. The germline V gene encodes CDR1 SGDLS and CDR2 YYNGEE. V lost 7 bases, J lost 2 bases, and 9 bases lay in between. This CDR3 region has 13 residues. CDR3 in DNA: TGTGCCAGCGCGGCAGCCAACACCGGGGAGCTGTTTTTT. Amino acid sequence: CASAAANTGELFF.

The rearrangement joins TRBV10-3 to TRBJ2-4, with 8 bases aligning to TRBD2. The CDR3 totals 16 residues. Per the germline V gene, CDR1 is ENHRY and CDR2 is SYGVKD. The junction had 10 bases not matched to a gene; V was cut back by 0 bases and J by 9 bases. The CDR3: CAISESTSGGGVIQYF. CDR3 DNA: TGTGCCATCAGTGAGTCTACCAGCGGGGGTGGGGTCATTCAGTACTTC.

This clone was picked up a small number of times. The rearrangement links TRBV29-1 to TRBJ2-6, with a possible D match to TRBD1 (5 bases). The germline V gene encodes CDR1 SQVTM and CDR2 ANQGSEA. The CDR3 loop spans 16 amino acids. Trimming left V 6 bases short and J 0 bases short, with 15 bases between. The CDR3: CSVQTDLNSGANVLTF. The CDR3 DNA reads TGCAGCGTACAGACAGACTTAAACTCTGGGGCCAACGTCCTGACTTTC.

V usage is TRBV2 and J usage is TRBJ2-5; 7 positions agree with TRBD1. V was clipped by 2 bases and J by 3 bases; unmatched bases: 9. The germline V gene has CDR1 SNHLY and CDR2 FYNNEI. This CDR3 has 16 amino acids. CDR3: CASSEIPTGQKETQYF. In DNA, the CDR3 is TGTGCCAGCAGTGAAATACCTACGGGACAGAAAGAGACCCAGTACTTC.

The CDR3, as DNA: TGTGCCAGCAGTCCAAGGGGTCGTAGCACAGATACGCAGTATTTT. This sequence encodes CASSPRGRSTDTQYF. The rearrangement links TRBV25-1 to TRBJ2-3, with a possible D match to TRBD1 (5 bases). Trimming took 5 bases from V and 0 from J, leaving 12 bases between them. The V gene's germline CDR1 is MGHDK and CDR2 SYGVNS. CDR3 length: 15 amino acids.

The chain carries TRBV28 and TRBJ1-2; 8 nucleotides match TRBD1. There are 14 residues in the CDR3. Trimming cost V 2 bases and J 7 bases; bases outside gene matches: 6. Per the germline V gene, CDR1 is MDHEN and CDR2 is SYDVKM. The CDR3 protein is CASSLVGQGRGYTF. The CDR3 DNA follows: TGTGCCAGCAGTTTAGTCGGACAGGGTCGTGGCTACACCTTC.

The CDR3 spells CACPSTGAANTIYF. CDR3 coding DNA: TGTGCCTGCCCCTCGACAGGGGCCGCAAACACCATATATTTT. This chain connects TRBV30 to TRBJ1-3; 8 bases map to TRBD1. This CDR3 is built from 14 residues. The germline V gene encodes CDR1 GTSNPN and CDR2 SVGIG (reference sequence). V trimming: 6 bases; J trimming: 6 bases; junction bases outside the gene matches: 10.

There are a few counts of this clone. The chain carries TRBV5-6 and TRBJ1-4, with TRBD1 identical over 7 bases. The CDR3 contains 15 residues. Trimming cost V 1 base and J 5 bases; bases outside gene matches: 5. The germline V gene encodes CDR1 SGHDT and CDR2 YYEEEE. The chain's CDR3 is CASSLPGTDNEKLFF. CDR3 nucleotide sequence: TGTGCCAGCAGCTTGCCGGGGACAGACAATGAAAAACTGTTTTTT.

The chain couples TRBV4-1 to TRBJ2-1; D perhaps matches TRBD1 (6 bases). Germline V gives CDR1 MGHRA, CDR2 YSYEKL. V lost 4 bases to trimming and J lost 5 bases, with 24 bases between them. The CDR3 sequence is 18 residues long. The CDR3 region is CASSRNAPRRQADNEQFF. The CDR3 DNA reads as TGCGCCAGCAGCCGAAACGCCCCCCGCCGACAGGCAGACAATGAGCAGTTCTTC.

The chain uses TRBV15 and TRBJ2-7; D ambiguous. The germline V gene has CDR1 LNHNV and CDR2 YYDKDF (reference sequence). V lost 0 bases and J lost 4, with 10 bases in between. This CDR3 spans 14 amino acids. The CDR3 reads CATSREASRYEQYF. In nucleotides, the CDR3 is TGTGCCACCAGCAGAGAAGCCTCCCGGTACGAGCAGTACTTC.

V usage is TRBV6-6 and J usage is TRBJ1-6, with a weak D call TRBD1 (6 bases). The CDR3 length is 16 residues. V was cut by 5 bases and J by 0 bases, with 11 bases left in between. CDR1 is MNHNY and CDR2 is SVGAGI in the germline V gene (reference sequence). The CDR3 DNA sequence: TGTGCCAGCAGTCCTGGGGGCAGCTCCTATAATTCACCCCTCCACTTT. It is translated as CASSPGGSSYNSPLHF.

The J gene is TRBJ1-1, the V gene TRBV7-9; tentative D call: TRBD1 (5 bases). This CDR3 spans 13 amino acids. The V and J ends lost 7 bases and 4 bases respectively, with 13 bases between them. Germline V gene lookup returns CDR1 SEHNR and CDR2 FQNEAQ (reference sequence). The CDR3 sequence is CASTLGGLTEAFF. DNA of the CDR3: TGTGCCAGCACCCTGGGGGGTCTCACTGAAGCTTTCTTT.

This chain connects TRBV7-6 to TRBJ2-5, with 9 bases identical to TRBD2. The CDR3 contains 17 residues. The V segment lost 5 bases and the J segment 5 bases; nucleotides outside the gene matches: 15. Germline values: CDR1 SGHVS, CDR2 FNYEAQ. The CDR3 sequence is CASSRGNGGGVWETQYF. The CDR3, as DNA: TGTGCCAGCAGCCGAGGCAACGGCGGGGGGGTTTGGGAGACCCAGTACTTC.

This clone was observed a single time. The rearrangement links TRBV27 to TRBJ2-2, with D possibly being TRBD2 (5 bases). This CDR3 region has 16 residues. The germline V gene encodes CDR1 MNHEY and CDR2 SMNVEV (reference sequence). With 6 bases removed from V and 1 base from J, the gap between germline ends came to 15 bases. The CDR3 spells CASSVRASWNTGELFF. CDR3 nucleotide sequence: TGTGCCAGCAGCGTAAGGGCTAGCTGGAACACCGGGGAGCTGTTTTTT.

V usage is TRBV7-9 and J usage is TRBJ1-2; 7 nucleotides match TRBD1. The CDR3 covers 19 residues. V lost 4 bases and J lost 2; bases outside the gene matches: 19. Germline V gene sequence: CDR1 SEHNR, CDR2 FQNEAQ (reference sequence). The CDR3 sequence is CASSSTGPRPGTVNYGYTF. CDR3 sequence (DNA): TGTGCCAGCAGCTCTACCGGACCGAGACCAGGGACAGTAAACTATGGCTACACCTTC.